The present T cell receptor beta chain was sequenced within a study of blood T cells in healthy people across ages. General study results and limits: Samples with more naive T cells showed higher observed beta diversity. A greater number of naive CD4+ cells and higher diversity distinguished long-lived donors from aged donors.

The use of a sample-barcoded 5' primer and a J-beta primer mix characterized a second PCR of roughly 7 to 11 cycles. TCRdb analysed the 5' RACE reads with MiXCR anew, one entry per CDR3 protein. The sample includes 1.5 million to 2 million distinct CDR3 sequences, roughly 32% of them seen just once. This clonotype turned up a few times. Its antigen is as yet unknown. This CDR3 is built from 18 residues. The germline V gene encodes CDR1 DFQATT and CDR2 SNEGSKA (reference sequence). Germline trimming cut 2 bases from V and 2 bases from J; bases unmatched to any gene: 12. V gene TRBV20-1 combines with J gene TRBJ2-5; 12 positions agree with TRBD2. The sequence was obtained from a young woman in good health. The specimen sequenced was blood. The chain's CDR3 is CSARTSGSSGGVQETQYF. CDR3 coding DNA: TGCAGTGCTAGAACCAGTGGGTCTAGCGGGGGGGTTCAAGAGACCCAGTACTTC.